This entry lists 14 T cell receptor beta chains sequenced from one sample in a study of vaccination effects on CD4 cells after COVID-19. These receptors' antigens are unknown. Some clones are missing from TCRdb's copy, which holds only in-frame ones; the method was immunoSEQ multiplex PCR. In the table there are tens of thousands of clones, about three quarters of which are singletons. Antigen-specific CD4+ T cells were first expanded with viral peptide pools by the ViraFEST assay and only then sequenced. Scientists isolated CD4+ T cells after a roughly ten-day culture period ended. This specimen was CD4+ T cells from PBMCs cultured with HCoV-229E spike peptides, taken before COVID-19 vaccination. The source of these receptors is a human donor who received a COVID-19 vaccine.

This clone has only a few counts. The chain joins TRBV5-1 to TRBJ1-2, with TRBD1 identical over 7 bases. With V trimmed by 5 bases and J by 2 bases, 12 bases remained unmatched. This CDR3 region has 16 residues. Looked up from germline, CDR1 is SGHRS and CDR2 is YFSETQ. In nucleotides, the CDR3 is TGCGCCAGCAGTAGCTCCGGGACAGATTTAAACTATGGCTACACCTTC. Its translation: CASSSSGTDLNYGYTF.

This clone was recorded a few times. V and J are TRBV6-5 and TRBJ1-2, with D perhaps matching TRBD1 (6 bases). Trimming stripped 5 bases from V and 4 bases from J, with 14 bases between. Germline V gene lookup returns CDR1 MNHEY and CDR2 SVGAGI. This CDR3 comprises 14 residues. This CDR3 is CASSQQGVSYGYTF. CDR3 coding DNA: TGTGCCAGCAGTCAACAGGGAGTCAGCTATGGCTACACCTTC.

The V call is TRBV6-5, the J call TRBJ1-3; the D is unclear. Germline V gene sequence: CDR1 MNHEY, CDR2 SVGAGI. CDR3 length: 13 residues. Between the trimmed V and J ends, which lost 6 bases and 3 bases, there was a span of 9 bases. The DNA of the CDR3 is TGTGCCAGCAGCCGCACCCTTGGAAACACCATATATTTT. Its translation is CASSRTLGNTIYF.

The rearrangement joins TRBV6-2 or TRBV6-3 to TRBJ2-3; tentatively, D is TRBD1 or TRBD2 (6 bases each). This CDR3 spans 16 amino acids. Germline V gives CDR1 MNHEY, CDR2 SVGEGT. Trimming left V 2 bases short and J 6 bases short, with 18 bases between. CDR3 sequence reads: CASSYRGHSDSDTQYF. CDR3 bases: TGTGCCAGCAGTTACCGGGGGCACAGTGATTCCGATACGCAGTATTTT.

The chain employs TRBV10-2 and TRBJ2-5; TRBD2 aligns across 12 bases. Trimming took 8 bases from V and 5 from J; bases not matched to a gene: 15. Germline V gives CDR1 WSHSY, CDR2 SAAADI. The CDR3 sequence is 17 residues long. The CDR3 region has the DNA TGCGCCAGCCTCCCCCCGAATCTAGCGGGGGGGACGGAGACCCAGTACTTC. Translation gives CASLPPNLAGGTETQYF.

The genes are TRBV5-1 and TRBJ2-3; D may match TRBD1 or TRBD2 (5 bases each). The CDR3 loop spans 13 amino acids. V lost 3 bases to trimming and J lost 4 bases, with 9 bases between them. In germline, CDR1 is SGHRS, CDR2 YFSETQ. In DNA, the CDR3 is TGCGCCAGCAGCTGGGACGCCGCAGATACGCAGTATTTT. Translation gives CASSWDAADTQYF.

This rearrangement joins TRBV10-3 to TRBJ1-6, with TRBD1 matching 7 bases. This CDR3 is built from 14 residues. Germline values: CDR1 ENHRY, CDR2 SYGVKD. The trim removed 10 bases at V and 3 bases at J, leaving 6 bases unmatched. CDR3 protein: CATKTGDYNSPLHF. The CDR3 DNA follows: TGTGCCACCAAAACAGGGGACTATAATTCACCCCTCCACTTT.

This chain connects TRBV5-6 to TRBJ2-7; 7 bases are a match to TRBD1. This CDR3 region has 15 residues. Germline V lookup: CDR1 SGHDT, CDR2 YYEEEE. The J segment lost 0 bases and the V segment lost 2 bases, leaving 5 bases of the junction unmatched. The CDR3 reads CASSFTTGSSYEQYF. The CDR3 region has the DNA TGTGCCAGCAGCTTTACGACAGGGAGCTCCTACGAGCAGTACTTC. Full variable domain (rest looked up from reference TRBV5-6 and TRBJ2-7): DAGVTQSPTHLIKTRGQQVTLRCSPKSGHDTVSWYQQALGQGPQFIFQYYEEEERQRGNFPDRFSGHQFPNYSSELNVNALLLGDSALYLCASSFTTGSSYEQYFGPGTRLTVT.

The chain combines TRBV7-8 with TRBJ2-1, with 8 nucleotides matching TRBD1. V was pared by 1 base and J by 1 base, with 3 bases of the junction left unmatched. This CDR3 region has 16 residues. The V gene's germline CDR1 is SGHVS and CDR2 FQNEAQ. CDR3: CASSLGGQDSYNEQFF. CDR3 sequence (DNA): TGTGCCAGCAGCTTAGGGGGACAGGATTCCTACAATGAGCAGTTCTTC. The full variable domain, with the rest looked up from reference TRBV7-8 and TRBJ2-1, is GAGVSQSPRYKVAKRGQDVALRCDPISGHVSLFWYQQALGQGPEFLTYFQNEAQLDKSGLPSDRFFAERPEGSVSTLKIQRTQQEDSAVYLCASSLGGQDSYNEQFFGPGTRLTVL.

The chain combines TRBV6-5 with TRBJ2-5; 8 positions match TRBD1. The CDR3 is made up of 14 amino acids. The germline CDR1 and CDR2 sequences are MNHEY and SVGAGI. The V gene end was trimmed by 6 bases and the J gene end by 6 bases; junction bases not matched to a gene: 9. In DNA form, the CDR3 reads TGTGCCAGCAGCCCGACAGGGGTTAAGAAGACCCAGTACTTC. This encodes CASSPTGVKKTQYF.

This sequence joins TRBV5-8 and TRBJ2-3; 9 bases match TRBD1. CDR1 and CDR2 from the germline V gene are SGHTS and YDEGEE. J lost 4 bases, V lost 4 bases, and 7 bases had no gene match. The CDR3 is 15 amino acids. CDR3 sequence reads: CASSEGTGRADTQYF. The CDR3 DNA sequence: TGTGCCAGCAGCGAAGGGACAGGGAGGGCAGATACGCAGTATTTT.

The rearrangement uses TRBV10-3 and TRBJ2-5; D is ambiguous. Germline V lookup: CDR1 ENHRY, CDR2 SYGVKD. Deletions cut 6 bases from V and 1 base from J, with 15 bases between. CDR3 length: 15 residues. The DNA of the CDR3 is TGTGCCATCAGCTCCCCTCCCATAGGCCAAGAGACCCAGTACTTC. Translating gives CAISSPPIGQETQYF.

This chain uses TRBV25-1 with TRBJ1-6; no reliable D call. This CDR3 is built from 15 residues. CDR1 and CDR2 from the germline V gene are MGHDK and SYGVNS. Trimming shortened V by 5 bases and J by 6 bases, and 14 bases separated the two germline ends. The CDR3 region is CASSSTVVTNSPLHF. The CDR3 DNA follows: TGTGCCAGCAGTAGCACAGTAGTGACTAATTCACCCCTCCACTTT.

This clone was observed a handful of times. The gene calls are TRBV10-3 and TRBJ2-1; possibly TRBD2 for D (6 bases). Germline V CDR1 and CDR2: ENHRY, SYGVKD. The CDR3 runs 14 residues. Trimming shortened V by 7 bases and J by 0 bases, and 10 bases separated the two germline ends. The CDR3 region is CAITGGNSYNEQFF. The CDR3 DNA reads as TGTGCCATCACGGGCGGGAACTCCTACAATGAGCAGTTCTTC.